This entry concerns a single T cell receptor (beta chain). This entry belongs to a study of long-term antiretroviral therapy in people with HIV. Study information: The earliest samples came about a decade before the 2015 immediate-ART recommendation.

This CDR3 comprises 16 residues. Germline V CDR1 and CDR2: SGHRS, YFSETQ. The V gene lost 0 bases and the J gene lost 1 base, with 13 bases spanning the gap. At survey level, the immunoSEQ assay was run in its v3.0 version. The assay was immunoSEQ multiplex PCR, and TCRdb's table has in-frame clones only and misses some. The repertoire includes about 33,000 clones, approximately 80% of them detected once, and 8% to 9% sits in the top ten. The specimen was unsorted PBMCs, collected 3.1 years after starting antiretroviral therapy. The gene calls are TRBV5-1 and TRBJ1-1; tentative D call: TRBD1 (6 bases). This receptor was identified in a woman between 50 and 59 years old with HIV. The CDR3 spells CASSLGDTGPNTEAFF. CDR3 coding DNA: TGCGCCAGCAGCTTGGGGGATACAGGGCCGAACACTGAAGCTTTCTTT.